This TCR beta chain is drawn from a study of T cells in Graves' hyperthyroidism and ophthalmopathy. RNA transcripts were the template for amplifying TCR beta CDR3 regions. First-round RT-PCR with HTBI primers amplified the TCR CDR3 region. TCRdb reanalysed the multiplex PCR reads using MiXCR and keeps one entry per CDR3 protein. The sample lists 700,000 to 950,000 distinct CDR3 sequences; 35% were seen once. The table lists this clonotype with many counts. Patients with uncontrolled infections, other autoimmune diseases, pregnancy or lactation were excluded. Sequenced sample: blood. The sequence was collected from a woman between 35 and 50 years old with Graves' hyperthyroidism.

The CDR3 bases are TGCAGCGTTTCCGTTAGGGGAAGGTACACTGAAGCTTTCTTT. The encoded protein is CSVSVRGRYTEAFF. The chain combines TRBV29-1 with TRBJ1-1, with a possible D match to TRBD1 (5 bases). Per germline, CDR1 SQVTM and CDR2 ANQGSEA. CDR3 length: 14 amino acids. The ends were cut back, 5 bases at V and 3 bases at J, with 16 bases in the middle.